Listed below are T cell receptor beta chains from one sample, sequenced in a study of cytomegalovirus exposure and HLA in healthy donors. Generated by immunoSEQ multiplex PCR, the TCRdb table keeps only in-frame clones and is missing some. The table records fewer than 200,000 clones, about 77% of them present only once. Sequenced sample: PBMCs. The receptors were sampled from a woman in her 50s in good health and CMV-seronegative. The CDR3 runs from the conserved cysteine through the conserved F or W. A D gene is named only where the DNA matches it firmly. Expanded clones are given a class, and other clones once, few, many or no size at all.

NA	TRBV5-1	TRBD1	TRBJ1-5	TGCGCCAGCAGCTTGGGACAGGGGGCCAATCAGCCCCAGCATTTT	CASSLGQGANQPQHF
NA	TRBV28	TRBD1	TRBJ2-1	TGTGCCAGCAGCTGGGGACAGGGAAGGTCCTACAATGAGCAGTTCTTC	CASSWGQGRSYNEQFF
NA	TRBV5-4	TRBD1	TRBJ2-7	TGTGCCAGCAGCGAGGGACAGGGGGTTTCTGCCTACGAGCAGTACTTC	CASSEGQGVSAYEQYF
once	TRBV7-9	NA	TRBJ2-7	TGTGCCAGCAGCCCATCTAGAGGCGAGCAGTACTTC	CASSPSRGEQYF
few	TRBV20-1	NA	TRBJ1-1	TGCAGTGCTCCAGGGGACACTGAAGCTTTCTTT	CSAPGDTEAFF
NA	TRBV7-2	TRBD1	TRBJ1-2	TGTGCCAGCAGCTACAGAGCAGGGGGCTGGGGCTACACCTTC	CASSYRAGGWGYTF
NA	TRBV14	NA	TRBJ2-4	TGTGCCAGCAGCCAATTTAGCTCTCTAGCCAAAAACATTCAGTACTTC	CASSQFSSLAKNIQYF
NA	TRBV6-5	NA	TRBJ1-4	TGTGCCAGCAGTAGAACAGGGATGGGTGAAAAACTGTTTTTT	CASSRTGMGEKLFF
few	TRBV6-1	NA	TRBJ1-2	TGTGCCAGCAGTAAATCTTCCTATGGCTACACCTTC	CASSKSSYGYTF
NA	TRBV6-1	TRBD1	TRBJ1-2	TGTGCCAGCAGAACAGGGGTTTATGGCTACACCTTC	CASRTGVYGYTF
NA	TRBV11-2	NA	TRBJ1-3	TGTGCCAGCAGCTTAGAAGGAGCGGGGAGGGGGACCATATATTTT	CASSLEGAGRGTIYF
NA	TRBV4-3	TRBD2	TRBJ2-1	TGCGCCAGCAGCCAAGATAGGTCTAGCGGTTACAATGAGCAGTTCTTC	CASSQDRSSGYNEQFF
once	TRBV10-1	TRBD2	TRBJ2-1	TGCGCCAGCAGACGTGGGGGGGAGGGTCGTGAGCAGTTCTTC	CASRRGGEGREQFF
NA	TRBV6-5	TRBD1	TRBJ1-4	TGTGCCAGCAGTTACTCCGGGACAGTGGAAAAACTGTTTTTT	CASSYSGTVEKLFF
NA	TRBV7-2	TRBD2	TRBJ2-3	TGTGCCAGCAGCTTAGCGAGCGGGAGGACAGATACGCAGTATTTT	CASSLASGRTDTQYF
NA	TRBV5-6	NA	TRBJ2-3	TGTGCCAGCAGCTTGCCACAGGGTATCACAGATACGCAGTATTTT	CASSLPQGITDTQYF
NA	TRBV5-6	TRBD1	TRBJ1-1	TGTGCCAGCAGCTTGAGTACGGACAGGGGGCGTCTTACTGAAGCTTTCTTT	CASSLSTDRGRLTEAFF
NA	TRBV4-3	TRBD1	TRBJ1-1	TGCGCCAGCAGCCTCGAAGCCGGGACAGGGAACACTGAAGCTTTCTTT	CASSLEAGTGNTEAFF